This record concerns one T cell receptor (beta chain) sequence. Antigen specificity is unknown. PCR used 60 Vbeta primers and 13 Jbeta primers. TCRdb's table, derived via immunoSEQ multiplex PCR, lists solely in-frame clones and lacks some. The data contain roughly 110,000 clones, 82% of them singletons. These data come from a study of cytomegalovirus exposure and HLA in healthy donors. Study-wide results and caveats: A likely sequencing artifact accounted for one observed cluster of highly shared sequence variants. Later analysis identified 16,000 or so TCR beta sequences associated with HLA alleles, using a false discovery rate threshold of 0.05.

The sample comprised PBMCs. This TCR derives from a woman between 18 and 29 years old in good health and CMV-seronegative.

This CDR3 is CASRFGTSVHEQFF. The CDR3 nucleotides read TGTGCCAGCAGGTTCGGGACTAGCGTGCATGAGCAGTTCTTC. The chain combines TRBV2 with TRBJ2-1; TRBD2 agrees at 10 bases. Germline V CDR1 and CDR2: SNHLY, FYNNEI. The CDR3 is 14 residues long. The J segment lost 8 bases and the V segment lost 6 bases, leaving 7 bases of the junction unmatched.